This T cell receptor beta chain came from a study of CD8 T cells in Susac syndrome. CDR1 is SGHRS and CDR2 is YFSETQ in the germline V gene. The CDR3 has 19 amino acids. V dropped 2 bases and J dropped 5; count of bases not matched to a gene: 15. FACS enriched CD8+ TEMRA cells, while bulk CD8+ and CD4+ were negatively isolated. It was with random hexamers that about 0.45 to 1 ug RNA was reverse transcribed. MiXCR was run by TCRdb on the immunoSEQ multiplex PCR reads, yielding one entry per CDR3 protein. The sample carries approximately 120,000 distinct CDR3 sequences, 85% to 95% recorded once. The chain has TRBV5-1 and TRBJ2-7, with 14 bases fitting TRBD2. The source is a human donor in good health. Input material: CD8+ T cells from PBMCs. The CDR3 here is CASSFSVSGLAGEFHEQYF. The CDR3 region has the DNA TGCGCCAGCAGCTTCTCTGTATCGGGACTAGCGGGAGAGTTCCACGAGCAGTACTTC.